These T cell receptor beta chains were read from a single sample in a study of blood T cell repertoires in COVID-19. Generated by immunoSEQ multiplex PCR, the TCRdb table keeps only in-frame clones and is missing some. Here the sample spans 150,000 or so clones, roughly 84% being singletons. The material sequenced was peripheral blood. All receptors come from a man younger than 35 with active or convalescent COVID-19. Each CDR3 is given with its conserved first and last residue. D genes are given only for firm matches.

V,D,J,CDR3
TRBV5-1,-,TRBJ1-3,CASSPPRVNTIYF
TRBV6-4,TRBD1,TRBJ1-2,CASRTGTPGQVVYGYTF
TRBV19,-,TRBJ1-5,CASSITGFRHQPQHF
TRBV29-1,TRBD1,TRBJ1-1,CSFTGGLNTEAFF
TRBV11-3,TRBD1,TRBJ2-1,CASSMRQGDNEQFF
TRBV4-2,-,TRBJ1-2,CASSQEMGGDGYGYTF
TRBV19,TRBD1,TRBJ1-1,CASRDRGRSTEAFF
TRBV19,TRBD1,TRBJ2-5,CATSATGGHPETQYF
TRBV7-2,TRBD2,TRBJ2-7,CASSLGVAGFYEQYF
TRBV6-5,TRBD1,TRBJ2-1,CASSLDRQDGDEQFF
TRBV30,-,TRBJ1-6,CAWRRGQGPDNSPLHF
TRBV5-1,TRBD2,TRBJ2-5,CASSTTSGGLQETQYF
TRBV2,-,TRBJ2-7,CASSVGHPTYYEQYF
TRBV19,-,TRBJ1-5,CASSRGIYPNQPQHF
TRBV7-8,-,TRBJ2-7,CASSGQGEAEQYF
TRBV6-5,TRBD1,TRBJ2-2,CASIFGTGNTGELFF
TRBV10-3,-,TRBJ2-6,CATELGGSGANVLTF
TRBV24-1,TRBD2,TRBJ2-1,CATSDPRTSDYNEQFF
TRBV12-5,-,TRBJ1-1,CASGSGVTEAFF
TRBV7-6,TRBD2,TRBJ2-1,CASSGVKTSGYNEQFF
TRBV11-3,TRBD2,TRBJ2-7,CASSLGGGYEQYF
TRBV4-1,-,TRBJ2-1,CASSQVSASRSLYNEQFF
TRBV5-1,TRBD1,TRBJ2-1,CASSLGTGGYNEQFF
TRBV5-6,-,TRBJ1-1,CASSFSDRMNTEAFF
TRBV4-1,-,TRBJ1-5,CASIPGRAGENQPQHF
TRBV19,-,TRBJ1-2,CASSIGRGDYGYTF
TRBV19,TRBD2,TRBJ2-1,CASSISGSSYNEQFF
TRBV7-9,-,TRBJ2-5,CASSLLAVAGETQYF
TRBV6-5,TRBD1,TRBJ1-5,CAIGTARNQPQHF
TRBV2,TRBD1,TRBJ1-6,CASRTDRGFYNSPLHF
TRBV18,TRBD2,TRBJ2-3,CASSPTSGQDTQYF
TRBV15,TRBD1,TRBJ2-5,CATSFITGGTKETQYF
TRBV19,-,TRBJ2-3,CASSTGFPAVTDTQYF
TRBV5-1,-,TRBJ2-1,CASSFRQNNEQFF
TRBV3-1/TRBV3-2,-,TRBJ2-3,CASSQAGAYTQYF
TRBV11-3,TRBD2,TRBJ2-4,CASSLDPGLAGELAKNIQYF
TRBV5-4,TRBD2,TRBJ2-3,CASSPGVAGESTDTQYF
TRBV12-3/TRBV12-4,TRBD1,TRBJ1-4,CASKGQGDEKLFF
TRBV12-3/TRBV12-4,-,TRBJ1-1,CASSPGRNTEAFF
TRBV7-2,-,TRBJ1-5,CASSLDRERPQHF
TRBV6-5,TRBD1,TRBJ1-5,CASTWDRGQPQHF
TRBV6-5,TRBD2,TRBJ2-3,CASSPWTSGSDTQYF
TRBV7-9,TRBD1,TRBJ1-2,CASSLTGGLYGYTF
TRBV7-9,TRBD1,TRBJ1-2,CASSFGDRDNYGYTF
TRBV5-4,TRBD2,TRBJ2-1,CASSLGVSGSRDEQFF
TRBV6-2/TRBV6-3,-,TRBJ1-1,CASSSGRTNQNTEAFF
TRBV5-1,TRBD2,TRBJ2-1,CASRLAGDHYNEQFF
TRBV7-9,-,TRBJ1-6,CASTLGTGSSYNSPLHF